These 27 T cell receptor beta chains came from one sample sequenced in a study of cytomegalovirus exposure and HLA in healthy donors. In the PCR, 60 Vbeta and 13 Jbeta primers were used. This table comes from immunoSEQ multiplex PCR, and its TCRdb copy is limited to in-frame clones, with some not included. The table lists 60,000 to 85,000 clones, more than 65% of them singletons, with about 12% in the top ten. The material sequenced was PBMCs. The receptor set was obtained from a male donor in good health and CMV-seropositive.

This clone was seen a single time. The chain combines TRBV6-1 with TRBJ2-5; 11 bases are a match to TRBD2. With V trimmed by 6 bases and J by 5 bases, 8 bases remained unmatched. Germline CDR1 MNHNS, CDR2 SASEGT. CDR3 length equals 15 residues. The CDR3 DNA reads TGTGCCAGCAGCTATAGCGGGAGGGCCGGGGAGACCCAGTACTTC. This codes for CASSYSGRAGETQYF.

The chain combines TRBV18 with TRBJ2-7; D may be TRBD1 (6 bases). V lost 2 bases and J lost 3, with 14 bases in between. Germline loops: CDR1 KGHSH, CDR2 LQKENI. The CDR3 sequence is 15 residues long. DNA of the CDR3: TGTGCCAGCTCACCAACCGGACAGACTTTCTACGAGCAGTACTTC. Translating gives CASSPTGQTFYEQYF.

This clone has a single count. This chain uses TRBV5-6 with TRBJ2-5, with 7 bases that match TRBD2. Germline lookup yields CDR1 SGHDT and CDR2 YYEEEE. Germline trimming cut 0 bases from V and 2 bases from J; bases unmatched to any gene: 7. This CDR3 has 16 residues. CDR3 in amino acids: CASSLARGLLQETQYF. In DNA, the CDR3 is TGTGCCAGCAGCTTGGCCCGGGGACTACTGCAAGAGACCCAGTACTTC.

The chain joins TRBV7-2 to TRBJ2-2, with TRBD2 matching over 9 bases. The V and J ends lost 1 base and 17 bases, in that order; junction bases with no gene match: 8. Germline CDR1 and CDR2: SGHTA and FQGNSA. The CDR3 contains 13 residues. The chain's CDR3 is CASSLGAGGPTFF. As DNA, the CDR3 is TGTGCCAGCAGCTTAGGGGCGGGAGGGCCGACATTTTTT.

The V gene is TRBV6-4, the J gene TRBJ2-2, with 7 bases fitting TRBD1. The CDR3 runs to 14 residues. Germline CDR1 is MRHNA and CDR2 is SNTAGT. Unmatched junction bases numbered 1, after V lost 5 bases and J lost 1 base. The CDR3 DNA reads TGTGCCAGCAGTTGGGACAGGAACACCGGGGAGCTGTTTTTT. It yields the protein CASSWDRNTGELFF.

CDR3 amino acids: CASSPPPPGTGSSGANVLTF. CDR3 bases: TGTGCCAGCAGCCCCCCACCCCCAGGGACAGGGAGCTCTGGGGCCAACGTCCTGACTTTC. This chain links TRBV21-1 with TRBJ2-6; the table's D call, TRBD1, has no DNA check behind it. TRBV21-1 is reported as a pseudogene. CDR3 length: 20 amino acids.

This clone appeared a few times. This rearrangement joins TRBV27 to TRBJ1-3; D remains unclear. Germline CDR1 is MNHEY and CDR2 is SMNVEV (reference sequence). This CDR3 is 12 amino acids long. The germline V and J ends were trimmed by 6 bases and 3 bases, with 6 bases remaining between them. The CDR3 protein is CASSPGGNTIYF. The CDR3, as DNA: TGTGCCAGCAGCCCGGGTGGAAACACCATATATTTT.

The V call is TRBV29-1, the J call TRBJ1-5; D is unresolved. Trimming stripped 4 bases from V and 2 bases from J, with 15 bases between. The CDR3 sequence is 15 residues long. Germline loops: CDR1 SQVTM, CDR2 ANQGSEA. CDR3 in amino acids: CSVGGGVGGNQPQHF. In DNA form, the CDR3 reads TGCAGCGTTGGAGGCGGGGTTGGCGGCAATCAGCCCCAGCATTTT.

The V gene is TRBV27, the J gene TRBJ2-1; TRBD2 agrees at 8 bases. The CDR3 runs 15 residues. Germline CDR1 is MNHEY and CDR2 is SMNVEV (reference sequence). Unmatched junction bases numbered 11, after V lost 5 bases and J lost 8 bases. The CDR3 DNA follows: TGTGCCAGCAGTCCCCCGGGACTAGGATTCTATGAGCAGTTCTTC. The encoded protein is CASSPPGLGFYEQFF.

This clone has only a few counts. This chain links TRBV5-4 with TRBJ2-2; D possibly corresponds to TRBD2 (6 bases). The CDR3 consists of 12 residues. Trimming removed 4 bases from V and 5 bases from J, with 6 bases in between. CDR1 SGHNT and CDR2 YYREEE come from the germline V gene (reference sequence). CDR3 nucleotides: TGTGCCAGCAGCCGGGGGACCGGGGAGCTGTTTTTT. Translated, it gives CASSRGTGELFF.

The chain employs TRBV2 and TRBJ1-5; D is unresolved. Trimming removed 2 bases from V and 1 base from J, with 9 bases in between. The CDR3 spans 15 residues. Per germline, CDR1 SNHLY and CDR2 FYNNEI. This chain's CDR3 is CASSEHRRSNQPQHF. As DNA, the CDR3 is TGTGCCAGCAGTGAACACAGAAGGAGCAATCAGCCCCAGCATTTT.

This clone was seen only once. The V and J genes are TRBV6-1 and TRBJ2-5, with 11 bases aligning to TRBD2. Germline values: CDR1 MNHNS, CDR2 SASEGT. Losses at the gene ends were 1 base for V and 2 bases for J; bases not matched to a gene: 12. This CDR3 contains 19 residues. CDR3 DNA sequence: TGTGCCAGCAGTGAAGGGCGGCTAGCGGGGGGCACATTACAAGAGACCCAGTACTTC. It yields the protein CASSEGRLAGGTLQETQYF.

V gene TRBV28 combines with J gene TRBJ1-2; a possible D gene is TRBD1 (6 bases). Germline CDR1 and CDR2: MDHEN and SYDVKM. V lost 6 bases to trimming and J lost 0 bases, with 8 bases between them. The CDR3 extends over 13 amino acids. The CDR3 protein is CASSAGANYGYTF. CDR3 DNA sequence: TGTGCCAGCAGCGCAGGGGCTAACTATGGCTACACCTTC.

The chain uses TRBV7-2 and TRBJ2-2; D is unresolved. CDR1 is SGHTA and CDR2 is FQGNSA in the germline V gene. Trimming took off 0 bases at V and 2 bases at J, with 4 bases between the two ends. CDR3 length: 14 residues. For the CDR3, the DNA is TGTGCCAGCAGCTTAGCCTTAAACACCGGGGAGCTGTTTTTT. Its protein is CASSLALNTGELFF.

V and J are TRBV9 and TRBJ2-5; 12 bases map to TRBD2. V trimming: 1 base; J trimming: 1 base; junction bases outside the gene matches: 2. The CDR3 extends over 16 amino acids. The germline gives CDR1 SGDLS, CDR2 YYNGEE. CDR3 protein: CASSVRGLAGQETQYF. The CDR3 DNA reads as TGTGCCAGCAGCGTAAGGGGACTAGCGGGCCAAGAGACCCAGTACTTC.

This chain joins TRBV7-8 and TRBJ2-5; 7 bases align to TRBD2. This CDR3 has 16 residues. Germline lookup yields CDR1 SGHVS and CDR2 FQNEAQ. V lost 3 bases and J lost 5; bases outside the gene matches: 12. The CDR3 spells CASSLTPGTISETQYF. The CDR3 coding sequence is TGTGCCAGCAGCTTGACCCCCGGGACTATTTCGGAGACCCAGTACTTC.

As concerns this clone: The sample holds other DNA sequences that translate to the same CDR3. The chain combines TRBV6-5 with TRBJ1-1; 8 bases are a match to TRBD1. Per germline, CDR1 MNHEY and CDR2 SVGAGI. The CDR3 sequence is 13 residues long. V lost 4 bases to trimming and J lost 4 bases; unmatched junction nucleotides: 2. The CDR3 reads CASSFTGGTEAFF. CDR3 DNA sequence: TGTGCCAGCAGTTTCACAGGGGGCACTGAAGCTTTCTTT.

The genes are TRBV5-1 and TRBJ2-7; D may be TRBD1 (6 bases). V gave up 0 bases and J gave up 4 bases, with 17 bases separating them. The CDR3 is 16 residues long. Germline lookup yields CDR1 SGHRS and CDR2 YFSETQ. The CDR3 loop is CASSLEGGRVGYEQYF. In DNA, the CDR3 is TGCGCCAGCAGCTTGGAAGGGGGAAGAGTAGGGTACGAGCAGTACTTC. The whole variable domain, filled in from reference TRBV5-1 and TRBJ2-7, reads KAGVTQTPRYLIKTRGQQVTLSCSPISGHRSVSWYQQTPGQGLQFLFEYFSETQRNKGNFPGRFSGRQFSNSRSEMNVSTLELGDSALYLCASSLEGGRVGYEQYFGPGTRLTVT.

Regarding this clone: An end of the junction does not agree with germline; a read error may underlie this. This chain uses TRBV19 with TRBJ1-1, with D hard to call. CDR1 and CDR2 from the germline V gene are LNHDA and SQIVND (reference sequence). CDR3 length equals 13 residues. The CDR3 loop reads CTSLTGGNTEAFF. Here the CDR3 DNA reads TGTACCAGTCTAACCGGTGGGAACACTGAAGCTTTCTTT.

There are a few counts of this clone. The chain joins TRBV4-1 to TRBJ2-1, with D perhaps matching TRBD1 (6 bases). The CDR3 covers 15 residues. Per germline, CDR1 MGHRA and CDR2 YSYEKL. The germline V and J ends were trimmed by 0 bases and 1 base, with 7 bases remaining between them. Here the CDR3 DNA reads TGCGCCAGCAGCCAAGAACAGGGATCCTACAATGAGCAGTTCTTC. This codes for CASSQEQGSYNEQFF.

This clone was detected only a few times. The chain employs TRBV7-9 and TRBJ1-6; 7 bases are shared with TRBD1. The V segment lost 0 bases and the J segment 7 bases; nucleotides outside the gene matches: 3. CDR1 and CDR2 from the germline V gene are SEHNR and FQNEAQ (reference sequence). The CDR3 length is 15 residues. The CDR3 loop is CASSLARGRNSPLHF. The CDR3 DNA is TGTGCCAGCAGCTTAGCCAGGGGGAGAAATTCACCCCTCCACTTT.

Details on this clone: An end of the junction differs from the germline gene, which may be a read error. The rearrangement joins TRBV6-1 to TRBJ2-7; D perhaps matches TRBD2 (6 bases). This CDR3 region has 13 residues. Per germline, CDR1 MNHNS and CDR2 SASEGT. CDR3 nucleotide sequence: TGTGCCAGCGGTGAAGGACGGGGGTACGAGCAGTACTTC. It is translated as CASGEGRGYEQYF.

The chain couples TRBV6-6 to TRBJ2-7; 10 nucleotides align to TRBD1. V gave up 4 bases and J gave up 2 bases; unmatched junction bases: 5. CDR1 is MNHNY, CDR2 SVGAGI, per germline (reference sequence). The CDR3 is 15 amino acids. Written as DNA, the CDR3 is TGTGCCAGCAGTTTGACGGGACAGGGGCCCTACGAGCAGTACTTC. Encoded protein: CASSLTGQGPYEQYF.

The genes are TRBV19 and TRBJ2-1; 10 nucleotides match TRBD1. Germline values: CDR1 LNHDA, CDR2 SQIVND (reference sequence). Trimming took 10 bases from V and 5 from J; bases not matched to a gene: 5. The CDR3 spans 13 residues. The CDR3 DNA reads TGTGCCACCGGGACAGGGGTCAACAATGAGCAGTTCTTC. It yields the protein CATGTGVNNEQFF.

This sequence joins TRBV2 and TRBJ2-1; weak D call: TRBD1 (5 bases). This CDR3 region has 12 residues. Germline values: CDR1 SNHLY, CDR2 FYNNEI. Trimming took off 6 bases at V and 7 bases at J, with 10 bases between the two ends. The CDR3 protein is CASRGLPNEQFF. The CDR3 nucleotides read TGTGCCAGCAGGGGGCTACCTAATGAGCAGTTCTTC.

This chain uses TRBV6-6 with TRBJ2-7, with TRBD1 matching 9 bases. CDR3 length equals 15 residues. Germline CDR1 and CDR2: MNHNY and SVGAGI (reference sequence). The trim removed 4 bases at V and 5 bases at J, leaving 9 bases unmatched. As DNA, the CDR3 is TGTGCCAGCAGTTCCGGGACAGGGTATATCGACGAGCAGTACTTC. Translated: CASSSGTGYIDEQYF.

This rearrangement joins TRBV28 to TRBJ1-6, with 11 bases matching TRBD1. The CDR3 loop spans 15 amino acids. Germline CDR1 is MDHEN and CDR2 is SYDVKM. V gave up 2 bases and J gave up 7 bases; unmatched junction bases: 1. The CDR3 here is CASSLGDRGNSPLHF. The CDR3 DNA follows: TGTGCCAGCAGTTTAGGGGACAGGGGGAATTCACCCCTCCACTTT.